This T cell receptor beta chain was documented in a study of blood T cell repertoires in COVID-19. Trimming cost V 4 bases and J 3 bases, with 9 bases left between them. The CDR3 contains 13 residues. Germline values: CDR1 ENHRY, CDR2 SYGVKD. Profiled with immunoSEQ multiplex PCR; TCRdb holds only in-frame clones, not every one. The sample includes about 98,000 clones, about 85% seen only once; the top ten take 4.5%. This clonotype was sampled from a man between 65 and 85 years old with acute or convalescent COVID-19. The V gene is TRBV10-3, the J gene TRBJ1-2; D not certain. Sequenced input: peripheral blood. The CDR3 region is CAISGTADYGYTF. CDR3 nucleotides: TGTGCCATCAGTGGAACCGCAGACTATGGCTACACCTTC.